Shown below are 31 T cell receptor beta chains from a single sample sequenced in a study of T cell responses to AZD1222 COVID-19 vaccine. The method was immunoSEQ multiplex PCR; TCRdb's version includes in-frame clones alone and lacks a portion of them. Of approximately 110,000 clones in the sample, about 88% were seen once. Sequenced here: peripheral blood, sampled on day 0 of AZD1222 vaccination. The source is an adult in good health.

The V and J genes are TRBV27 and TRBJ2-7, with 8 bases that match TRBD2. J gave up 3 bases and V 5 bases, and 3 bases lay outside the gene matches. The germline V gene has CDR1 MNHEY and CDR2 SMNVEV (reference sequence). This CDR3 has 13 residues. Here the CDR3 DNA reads TGTGCCAGCAGTAGCGGGAGAGGCTACGAGCAGTACTTC. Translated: CASSSGRGYEQYF.

The CDR3: CASSLATGINQPQHF. DNA for the CDR3: TGTGCCAGCAGCTTAGCAACGGGGATCAATCAGCCCCAGCATTTT. The V and J genes are TRBV7-2 and TRBJ1-5; D is unresolved. The V gene lost 0 bases and the J gene lost 3 bases, with 9 bases spanning the gap. CDR3 length equals 15 residues. Germline CDR1 SGHTA, CDR2 FQGNSA.

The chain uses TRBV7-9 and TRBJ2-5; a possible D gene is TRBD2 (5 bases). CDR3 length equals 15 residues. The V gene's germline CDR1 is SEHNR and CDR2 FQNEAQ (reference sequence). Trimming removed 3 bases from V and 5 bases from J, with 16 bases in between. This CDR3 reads CASSLGNGMTETQYF. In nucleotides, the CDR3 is TGTGCCAGCAGCTTGGGTAACGGGATGACCGAGACCCAGTACTTC.

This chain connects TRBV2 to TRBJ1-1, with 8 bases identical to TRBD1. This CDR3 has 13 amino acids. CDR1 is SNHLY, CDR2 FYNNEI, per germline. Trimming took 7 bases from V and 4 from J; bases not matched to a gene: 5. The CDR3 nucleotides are TGTGCCAGCAAAACAGGGGGGGGCACTGAAGCTTTCTTT. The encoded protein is CASKTGGGTEAFF. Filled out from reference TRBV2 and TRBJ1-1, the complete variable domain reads EPEVTQTPSHQVTQMGQEVILRCVPISNHLYFYWYRQILGQKVEFLVSFYNNEISEKSEIFDDQFSVERPDGSNFTLKIRSTKLEDSAMYFCASKTGGGTEAFFGQGTRLTVV.

The CDR3 nucleotides read TGCGCCAGCAGCCAAGATCCTAACCCTGGCTACACCTTC. Amino acid sequence: CASSQDPNPGYTF. V is TRBV4-1 and J is TRBJ1-2; no reliable D call. Germline V lookup: CDR1 MGHRA, CDR2 YSYEKL. Trimming left V 0 bases short and J 7 bases short, with 9 bases between. This CDR3 region has 13 residues.

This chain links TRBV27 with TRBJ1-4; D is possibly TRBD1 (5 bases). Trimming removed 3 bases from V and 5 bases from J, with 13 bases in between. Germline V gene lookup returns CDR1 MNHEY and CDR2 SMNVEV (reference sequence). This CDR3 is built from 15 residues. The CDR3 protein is CASSLRGRVNEKLFF. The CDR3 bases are TGTGCCAGCAGTTTGAGGGGTAGGGTGAATGAAAAACTGTTTTTT.

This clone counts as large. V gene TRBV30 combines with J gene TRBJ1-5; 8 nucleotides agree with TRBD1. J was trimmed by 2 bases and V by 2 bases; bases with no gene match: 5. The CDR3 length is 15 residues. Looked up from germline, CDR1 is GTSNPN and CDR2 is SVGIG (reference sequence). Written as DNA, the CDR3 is TGTGCCTGGAGTCGGGGACAGGAACGCAATCAGCCCCAGCATTTT. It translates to CAWSRGQERNQPQHF.

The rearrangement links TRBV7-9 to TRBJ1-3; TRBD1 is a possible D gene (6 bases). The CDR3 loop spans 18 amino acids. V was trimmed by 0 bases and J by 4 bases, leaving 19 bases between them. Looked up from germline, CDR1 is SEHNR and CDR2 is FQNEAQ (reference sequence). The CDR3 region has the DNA TGTGCCAGCAGCTTAGCGGGGGGCCGCAAGGGAACGGGAAACACCATATATTTT. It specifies CASSLAGGRKGTGNTIYF.

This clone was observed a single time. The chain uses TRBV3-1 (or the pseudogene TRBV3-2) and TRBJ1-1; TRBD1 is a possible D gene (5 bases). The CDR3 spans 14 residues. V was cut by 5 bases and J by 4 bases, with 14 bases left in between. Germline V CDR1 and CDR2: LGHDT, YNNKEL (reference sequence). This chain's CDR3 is CASSVGAPRTEAFF. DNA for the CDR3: TGTGCCAGCAGCGTTGGGGCCCCTCGCACTGAAGCTTTCTTT.

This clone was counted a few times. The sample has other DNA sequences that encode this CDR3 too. CDR3 amino acids: CASSLRGSYNSPLHF. The CDR3 DNA is TGTGCCAGCAGTTTGAGAGGGTCCTATAATTCACCCCTCCACTTT. V gene TRBV27 combines with J gene TRBJ1-6; no definite D call. Germline V CDR1 and CDR2: MNHEY, SMNVEV (reference sequence). V lost 3 bases, J lost 1 base, and 7 bases lay in between. The CDR3 extends over 15 amino acids.

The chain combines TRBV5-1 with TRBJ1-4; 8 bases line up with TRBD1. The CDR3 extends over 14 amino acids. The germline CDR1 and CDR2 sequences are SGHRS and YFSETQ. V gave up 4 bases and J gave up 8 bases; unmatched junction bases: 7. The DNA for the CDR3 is TGCGCCAGCAGCCCGGACAGGGTCGAAGAAAAACTGTTTTTT. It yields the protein CASSPDRVEEKLFF.

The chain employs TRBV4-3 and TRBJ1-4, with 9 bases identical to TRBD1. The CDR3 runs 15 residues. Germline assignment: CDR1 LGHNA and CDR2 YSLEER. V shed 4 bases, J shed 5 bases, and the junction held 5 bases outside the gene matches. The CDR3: CASSPWTGANEKLFF. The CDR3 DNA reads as TGCGCCAGCAGCCCATGGACAGGGGCGAATGAAAAACTGTTTTTT.

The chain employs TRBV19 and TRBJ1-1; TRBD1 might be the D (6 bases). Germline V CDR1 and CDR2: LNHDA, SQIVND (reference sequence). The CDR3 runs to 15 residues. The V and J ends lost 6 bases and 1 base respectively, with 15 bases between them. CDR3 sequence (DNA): TGTGCCAGTAGCCCCCAGGGGTGGGCGAACACTGAAGCTTTCTTT. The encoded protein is CASSPQGWANTEAFF.

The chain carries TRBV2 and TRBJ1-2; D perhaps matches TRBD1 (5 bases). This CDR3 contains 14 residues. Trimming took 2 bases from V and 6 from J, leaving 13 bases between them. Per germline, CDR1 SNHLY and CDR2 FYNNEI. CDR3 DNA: TGTGCCAGCAGTGAACAATTTGGGGCGGATGGCTACACCTTC. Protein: CASSEQFGADGYTF.

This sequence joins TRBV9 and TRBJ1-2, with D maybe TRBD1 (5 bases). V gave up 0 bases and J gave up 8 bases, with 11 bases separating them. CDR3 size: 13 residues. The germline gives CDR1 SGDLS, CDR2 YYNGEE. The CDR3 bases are TGTGCCAGCAGCGTAGTGTCGGGGGAAGGCTACACCTTC. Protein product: CASSVVSGEGYTF.

CDR3 loop: CASYLTYGGAPDTQYF. CDR3 coding DNA: TGTGCCAGCTACTTAACCTACGGGGGGGCCCCAGATACGCAGTATTTT. The gene calls are TRBV2 and TRBJ2-3; 8 bases line up with TRBD2. Trimming at V came to 8 bases and at J to 4 bases, leaving 14 bases not matched to a gene. The length of the CDR3 is 16 residues. CDR1 and CDR2 from the germline V gene are SNHLY and FYNNEI.

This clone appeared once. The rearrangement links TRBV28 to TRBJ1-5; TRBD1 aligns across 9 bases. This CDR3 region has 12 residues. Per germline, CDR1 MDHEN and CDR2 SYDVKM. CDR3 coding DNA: TGTGGCACACAGGGGGCGCATCAGCCCCAGCATTTT. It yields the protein CGTQGAHQPQHF.

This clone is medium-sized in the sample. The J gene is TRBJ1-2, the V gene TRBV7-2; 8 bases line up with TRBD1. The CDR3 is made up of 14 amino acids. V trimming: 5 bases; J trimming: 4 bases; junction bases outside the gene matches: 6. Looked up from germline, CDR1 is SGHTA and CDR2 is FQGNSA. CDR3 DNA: TGTGCCAGCAGCCCCTATCAGGGGGCCTATGGCTACACCTTC. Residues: CASSPYQGAYGYTF.

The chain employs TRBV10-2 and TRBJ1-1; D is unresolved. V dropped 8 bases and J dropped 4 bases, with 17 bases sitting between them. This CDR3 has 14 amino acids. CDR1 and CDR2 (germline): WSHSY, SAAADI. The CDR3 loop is CASRPGSKGTEAFF. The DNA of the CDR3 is TGCGCCAGCCGGCCTGGCAGCAAGGGCACTGAAGCTTTCTTT.

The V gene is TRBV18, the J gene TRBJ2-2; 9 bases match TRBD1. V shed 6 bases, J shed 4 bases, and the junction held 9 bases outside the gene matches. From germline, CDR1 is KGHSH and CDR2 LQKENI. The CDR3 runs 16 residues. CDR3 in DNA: TGTGCCAGCTCTCTCGGGACAGGGACCTCCACCGGGGAGCTGTTTTTT. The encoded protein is CASSLGTGTSTGELFF.

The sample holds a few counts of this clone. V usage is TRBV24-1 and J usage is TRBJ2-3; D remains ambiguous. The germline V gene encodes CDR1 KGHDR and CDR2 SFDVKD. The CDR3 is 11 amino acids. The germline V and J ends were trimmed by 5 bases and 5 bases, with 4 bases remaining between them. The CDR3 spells CATSARDTQYF. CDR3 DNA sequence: TGTGCCACCAGTGCAAGAGATACGCAGTATTTT.

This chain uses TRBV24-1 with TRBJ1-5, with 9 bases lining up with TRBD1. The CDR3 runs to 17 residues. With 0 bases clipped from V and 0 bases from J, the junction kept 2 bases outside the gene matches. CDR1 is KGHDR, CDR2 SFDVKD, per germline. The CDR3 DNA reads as TGTGCCACCAGTGATTTGGGGGACAGGGCTAGCAATCAGCCCCAGCATTTT. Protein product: CATSDLGDRASNQPQHF.

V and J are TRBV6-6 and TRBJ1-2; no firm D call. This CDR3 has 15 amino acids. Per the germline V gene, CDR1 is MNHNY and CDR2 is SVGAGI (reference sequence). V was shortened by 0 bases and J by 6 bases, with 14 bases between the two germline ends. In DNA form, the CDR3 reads TGTGCCAGCAGTTACTCAATACTAGAAGTGGATGGCTACACCTTC. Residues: CASSYSILEVDGYTF.

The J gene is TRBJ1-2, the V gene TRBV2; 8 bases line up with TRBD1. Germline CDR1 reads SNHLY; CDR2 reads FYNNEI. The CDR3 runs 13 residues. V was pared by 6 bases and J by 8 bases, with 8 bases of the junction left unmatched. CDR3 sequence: CASSETGAQGYTF. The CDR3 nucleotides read TGTGCCAGCAGCGAGACAGGGGCGCAGGGCTACACCTTC.

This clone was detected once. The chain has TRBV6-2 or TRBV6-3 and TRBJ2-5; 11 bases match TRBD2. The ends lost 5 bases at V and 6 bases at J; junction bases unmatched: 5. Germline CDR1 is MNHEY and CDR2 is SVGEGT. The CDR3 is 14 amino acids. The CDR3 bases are TGTGCCAGCAGTGCCACTAGCGGGGGAAAGACCCAGTACTTC. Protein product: CASSATSGGKTQYF.

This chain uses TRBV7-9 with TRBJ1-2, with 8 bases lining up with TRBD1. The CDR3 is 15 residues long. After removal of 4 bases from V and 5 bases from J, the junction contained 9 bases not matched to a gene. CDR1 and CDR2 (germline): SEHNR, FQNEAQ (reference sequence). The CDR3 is CASSSRQGLRYGYTF. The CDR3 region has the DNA TGTGCCAGCAGCTCGCGACAGGGGCTACGGTATGGCTACACCTTC. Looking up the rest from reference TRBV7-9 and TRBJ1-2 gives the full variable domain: DTGVSQNPRHKITKRGQNVTFRCDPISEHNRLYWYRQTLGQGPEFLTYFQNEAQLEKSRLLSDRFSAERPKGSFSTLEIQRTEQGDSAMYLCASSSRQGLRYGYTFGSGTRLTVV.

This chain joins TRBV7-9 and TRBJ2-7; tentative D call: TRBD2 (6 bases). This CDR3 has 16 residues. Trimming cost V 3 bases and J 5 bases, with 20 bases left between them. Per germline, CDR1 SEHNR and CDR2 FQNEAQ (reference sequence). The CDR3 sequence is CASSFSLLAIAHEQYF. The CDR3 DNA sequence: TGTGCCAGCAGCTTCTCCCTCCTAGCGATCGCCCACGAGCAGTACTTC.

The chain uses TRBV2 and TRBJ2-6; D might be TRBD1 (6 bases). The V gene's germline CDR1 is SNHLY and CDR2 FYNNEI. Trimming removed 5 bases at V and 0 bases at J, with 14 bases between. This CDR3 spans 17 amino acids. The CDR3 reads CASSRQGSYSGANVLTF. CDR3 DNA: TGTGCCAGCAGTCGCCAGGGGTCATACTCTGGGGCCAACGTCCTGACTTTC. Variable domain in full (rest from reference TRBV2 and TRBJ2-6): EPEVTQTPSHQVTQMGQEVILRCVPISNHLYFYWYRQILGQKVEFLVSFYNNEISEKSEIFDDQFSVERPDGSNFTLKIRSTKLEDSAMYFCASSRQGSYSGANVLTFGAGSRLTVL.

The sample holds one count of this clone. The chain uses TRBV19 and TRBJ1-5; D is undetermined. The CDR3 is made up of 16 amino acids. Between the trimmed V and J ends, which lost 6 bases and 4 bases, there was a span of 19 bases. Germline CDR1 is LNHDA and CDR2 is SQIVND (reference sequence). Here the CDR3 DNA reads TGTGCCAGTAGGACCTTGGGATTAGCCTTGAATCAGCCCCAGCATTTT. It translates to CASRTLGLALNQPQHF.

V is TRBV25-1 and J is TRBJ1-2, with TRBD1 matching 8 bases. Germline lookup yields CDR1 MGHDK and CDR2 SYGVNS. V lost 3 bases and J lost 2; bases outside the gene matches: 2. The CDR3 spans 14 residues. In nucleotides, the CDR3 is TGTGCCAGCAGTGAGGCAGGGGGCAACTATGGCTACACCTTC. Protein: CASSEAGGNYGYTF.

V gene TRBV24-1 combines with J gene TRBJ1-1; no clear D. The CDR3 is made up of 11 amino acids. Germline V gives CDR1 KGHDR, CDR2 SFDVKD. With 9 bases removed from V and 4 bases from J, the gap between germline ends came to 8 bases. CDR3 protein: CATSSGTEAFF. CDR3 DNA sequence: TGTGCCACCTCTTCGGGCACTGAAGCTTTCTTT.